The 32 T cell receptor beta chains below all came from one sample that was sequenced in a study of T cells in Graves' hyperthyroidism and ophthalmopathy (dated by TCRdb to the late 2010s). The library was produced with multiplex PCR. These reads were obtained on an Illumina HiSeq 2000. The TCR beta CDR3 regions were amplified from RNA transcripts. The TCR CDR3 was subjected to a first round of RT-PCR using the HTBI primer set and the Qiagen OneStep RT-PCR kit. TCRdb itself trimmed the public reads at Q25 with fastp, ran MiXCR and retained productive beta chains. Each record represents a unique CDR3 protein, reported with the most common genes and DNA among its rows. For this sample there are roughly 150,000 distinct CDR3 sequences; about 9.4% appear just once. The ten largest clonotypes hold over 20% of the sample. The sequencing sample was made of blood. The receptors were sampled from a woman in her late teens or twenties with Graves' hyperthyroidism that later progressed to Graves' ophthalmopathy.

This clonotype has at least ten counts. The chain couples TRBV27 to TRBJ2-2; TRBD2 is a possible D gene (5 bases). V was pared by 3 bases and J by 1 base, with 9 bases between. The CDR3 has 15 residues. CDR1 MNHEY and CDR2 SMNVEV come from the germline V gene (reference sequence). The CDR3 reads CASSFGLLNTGELFF. The CDR3 region has the DNA TGTGCCAGCAGTTTTGGACTCCTGAACACCGGGGAGCTGTTTTTT.

This clonotype has a count of ten or more. The rearrangement joins TRBV11-1 to TRBJ1-3, with D maybe TRBD1 (5 bases). Germline V gives CDR1 SGHAT, CDR2 FQDESV (reference sequence). V shed 10 bases and J shed 0 bases, with 13 bases lying between them. CDR3 length: 14 residues. The CDR3 DNA is TGTGCCACCGCCGACAGATACTCTGGAAACACCATATATTTT. This sequence encodes CATADRYSGNTIYF.

This clonotype was found many times. V usage is TRBV2 and J usage is TRBJ2-2; D possibly corresponds to TRBD1 (6 bases). The length of the CDR3 is 18 residues. Trimming stripped 1 base from V and 1 base from J, with 16 bases between. The germline CDR1 and CDR2 sequences are SNHLY and FYNNEI. CDR3 sequence: CASSEGLGQGLNTGELFF. The CDR3 nucleotides read TGTGCCAGCAGTGAAGGGTTGGGTCAGGGGTTGAACACCGGGGAGCTGTTTTTT.

Ten or more counts support this clonotype. The rearrangement joins TRBV12-3 or TRBV12-4 to TRBJ1-5; 12 positions agree with TRBD1. CDR3 length equals 16 residues. J lost 5 bases, V lost 1 base, and 3 bases had no gene match. This CDR3 reads CASSLDGTGGHQPQHF. The CDR3 DNA is TGTGCCAGCAGTTTAGATGGGACAGGGGGCCATCAGCCCCAGCATTTT.

This clonotype was seen ten or more times. The chain joins TRBV6-2 or TRBV6-3 to TRBJ1-1, with D perhaps matching TRBD1 (5 bases). CDR1 and CDR2 from the germline V gene are MNHEY and SVGEGT. The CDR3 extends over 15 amino acids. Trimming left V 2 bases short and J 2 bases short, with 12 bases between. For the CDR3, the DNA is TGTGCCAGCAGTTACAGACCAGGGTCCAACACTGAAGCTTTCTTT. Amino acids: CASSYRPGSNTEAFF.

In this sample, this clonotype turned up many times. The V and J genes are TRBV28 and TRBJ2-7; 10 bases fit TRBD1. V trimming: 6 bases; J trimming: 3 bases; junction bases outside the gene matches: 2. This CDR3 contains 13 residues. Per germline, CDR1 MDHEN and CDR2 SYDVKM. CDR3: CASRGTGVYEQYF. The DNA for the CDR3 is TGTGCCAGCAGGGGGACAGGGGTCTACGAGCAGTACTTC. Based on the CDR3 plus reference TRBV28 and TRBJ2-7, the full variable domain is DVKVTQSSRYLVKRTGEKVFLECVQDMDHENMFWYRQDPGLGLRLIYFSYDVKMKEKGDIPEGYSVSREKKERFSLILESASTNQTSMYLCASRGTGVYEQYFGPGTRLTVT.

This clonotype was seen more than once but under ten times. The rearrangement uses TRBV20-1 and TRBJ1-5; unclear D gene. The CDR3 loop spans 11 amino acids. Deletions cut 6 bases from V and 12 bases from J, with 15 bases between. From germline, CDR1 is DFQATT and CDR2 SNEGSKA (reference sequence). The CDR3 DNA is TGCAGTGCCCCCCTTAAGAGATACCAGCATTTT. Translation: CSAPLKRYQHF.

This clonotype occurred a few times. The genes are TRBV30 and TRBJ1-6, with a possible D match to TRBD1 (5 bases). V lost 2 bases and J 7 bases, leaving 27 bases between the germline ends. The CDR3 contains 19 residues. The germline V gene has CDR1 GTSNPN and CDR2 SVGIG (reference sequence). CDR3 sequence: CAWSFSGTGFGLRNSPLHF. CDR3 nucleotide sequence: TGTGCCTGGAGTTTTTCCGGTACAGGCTTTGGACTTCGGAATTCACCCCTCCACTTT.

J is TRBJ2-7 and V is TRBV19; 8 nucleotides match TRBD1. This CDR3 is 16 amino acids long. After removal of 4 bases from V and 2 bases from J, the junction contained 10 bases not matched to a gene. The germline CDR1 and CDR2 sequences are LNHDA and SQIVND (reference sequence). The CDR3 bases are TGTGCCAGTAGTACCCTTGGACAGGGCCTTGCCTACGAGCAGTACTTC. Translated: CASSTLGQGLAYEQYF.

This clonotype showed up many times. This sequence joins TRBV9 and TRBJ1-1, with 7 bases matching TRBD1. CDR3 size: 14 residues. Germline CDR1 reads SGDLS; CDR2 reads YYNGEE. Losses at the gene ends were 4 bases for V and 0 bases for J; bases not matched to a gene: 3. Written as DNA, the CDR3 is TGTGCCAGCAGCCCTGGGACAGTGAACACTGAAGCTTTCTTT. Translating gives CASSPGTVNTEAFF. Complete variable domain (other parts from reference TRBV9 and TRBJ1-1): DSGVTQTPKHLITATGQRVTLRCSPRSGDLSVYWYQQSLDQGLQFLIQYYNGEERAKGNILERFSAQQFPDLHSELNLSSLELGDSALYFCASSPGTVNTEAFFGQGTRLTVV.

This clonotype has a count of ten or more. The V gene is TRBV20-1, the J gene TRBJ2-4; D perhaps matches TRBD2 (7 bases). Trimming removed 3 bases from V and 9 bases from J, with 15 bases in between. The CDR3 totals 13 residues. Germline loops: CDR1 DFQATT, CDR2 SNEGSKA (reference sequence). The CDR3 sequence: CSASRPGGGIQYF. The CDR3 nucleotides are TGCAGTGCTAGTCGCCCGGGGGGCGGCATTCAGTACTTC.

This clonotype was observed many times. CDR3 in amino acids: CASSLSSSGRYEQYF. The DNA for the CDR3 is TGTGCCAGCAGTTTGTCGTCTAGCGGCCGATACGAGCAGTACTTC. The V call is TRBV28, the J call TRBJ2-7; 7 positions match TRBD2. The CDR3 spans 15 residues. The junction had 9 bases not matched to a gene; V was cut back by 3 bases and J by 4 bases. Germline V gene data show CDR1 as MDHEN and CDR2 as SYDVKM.

This clonotype was counted ten times or more. The chain carries TRBV20-1 and TRBJ2-5, with 7 bases fitting TRBD1. Germline V gives CDR1 DFQATT, CDR2 SNEGSKA (reference sequence). Trimming removed 5 bases from V and 4 bases from J; junction bases left unmatched: 13. CDR3 length: 15 amino acids. The CDR3 spells CSAREGAPSGETQYF. The CDR3 DNA is TGCAGTGCTCGTGAGGGGGCCCCGTCGGGAGAGACCCAGTACTTC.

This clonotype was found many times. CDR3: CASNSNYGYTF. The CDR3 DNA follows: TGTGCCAGCAACAGTAACTATGGCTACACCTTC. V gene TRBV28 combines with J gene TRBJ1-2; D is ambiguous. This CDR3 is built from 11 residues. From germline, CDR1 is MDHEN and CDR2 SYDVKM. V was trimmed by 7 bases and J by 1 base, leaving 4 bases between them.

In this sample, this clonotype turned up many times. V usage is TRBV18 and J usage is TRBJ2-1; D remains unclear. Germline assignment: CDR1 KGHSH and CDR2 LQKENI. Trimming cost V 1 base and J 6 bases, with 13 bases left between them. This CDR3 is built from 15 residues. CDR3 coding DNA: TGTGCCAGCTCACCACGGTCCATATATGGCAATGAGCAGTTCTTC. Encoded protein: CASSPRSIYGNEQFF.

This clonotype was picked up many times. The rearrangement joins TRBV7-3 to TRBJ2-1; the match to TRBD2 covers 11 bases. Germline lookup yields CDR1 SGHTA and CDR2 FQGTGA. With 2 bases clipped from V and 7 bases from J, the junction kept 13 bases outside the gene matches. The CDR3 is 18 residues long. CDR3 residues: CASSLYSGGATQGNEQFF. Written as DNA, the CDR3 is TGTGCCAGCAGCTTATATAGCGGGGGGGCCACTCAAGGGAATGAGCAGTTCTTC.

This clonotype was detected many times. The chain joins TRBV7-2 to TRBJ2-2, with D perhaps TRBD2 (6 bases). In germline, CDR1 is SGHTA, CDR2 FQGNSA. The V end was cut by 1 base, the J end by 5 bases, with 11 bases between. The CDR3 loop spans 15 amino acids. CDR3 amino acids: CASSLEAGWTGELFF. The CDR3 DNA reads TGTGCCAGCAGCTTAGAGGCGGGGTGGACCGGGGAGCTGTTTTTT. The full variable domain, its missing parts supplied by reference TRBV7-2 and TRBJ2-2, is GAGVSQSPSNKVTEKGKDVELRCDPISGHTALYWYRQSLGQGLEFLIYFQGNSAPDKSGLPSDRFSAERTGGSVSTLTIQRTQQEDSAVYLCASSLEAGWTGELFFGEGSRLTVL.

This clonotype was seen at least ten times. This chain uses TRBV28 with TRBJ2-5; 14 bases align to TRBD2. CDR3 size: 19 residues. V shed 6 bases, J shed 0 bases, and the junction held 12 bases outside the gene matches. Germline V lookup: CDR1 MDHEN, CDR2 SYDVKM. The CDR3 region has the DNA TGTGCCAGCAGCCCGGGACTAGCGGGGGCCAGAGAGGACCAAGAGACCCAGTACTTC. Protein product: CASSPGLAGAREDQETQYF.

Many counts were recorded for this clonotype. V and J are TRBV27 and TRBJ2-1; the match to TRBD2 covers 8 bases. Germline lookup yields CDR1 MNHEY and CDR2 SMNVEV (reference sequence). The CDR3 runs to 15 residues. V was pared by 6 bases and J by 5 bases, with 9 bases of the junction left unmatched. DNA of the CDR3: TGTGCCAGCAGCTCCGGGACTAGTCCAAACAATGAGCAGTTCTTC. This sequence encodes CASSSGTSPNNEQFF.

This clonotype was recorded at least ten times. The CDR3 loop is CASSWAANNSPLHF. The CDR3 DNA is TGTGCCAGCAGTTGGGCAGCAAATAATTCACCCCTCCACTTT. The chain is built from TRBV12-3 or TRBV12-4 and TRBJ1-6, with D unclear. With 4 bases removed from V and 5 bases from J, the gap between germline ends came to 9 bases. CDR3 size: 14 residues.

This clonotype came up many times. The chain uses TRBV20-1 and TRBJ2-7; TRBD2 aligns across 7 bases. V trimming: 3 bases; J trimming: 5 bases; junction bases outside the gene matches: 10. The length of the CDR3 is 14 residues. Germline CDR1 is DFQATT and CDR2 is SNEGSKA (reference sequence). CDR3 residues: CSASSSGGSHEQYF. CDR3 nucleotides: TGCAGTGCTAGTAGCTCGGGAGGTTCCCACGAGCAGTACTTC.

This clonotype was counted at least ten times. The CDR3 DNA follows: TGTGCCAGCAGTTTACCGGGACGGCCCGACTATAATTCACCCCTCCACTTT. It translates to CASSLPGRPDYNSPLHF. This chain joins TRBV27 and TRBJ1-6; D perhaps matches TRBD1 (5 bases). The CDR3 has 17 residues. V lost 2 bases, J lost 3 bases, and 14 bases lay in between. The germline gives CDR1 MNHEY, CDR2 SMNVEV (reference sequence).

This clonotype was detected ten times or more. The rearrangement joins TRBV6-1 to TRBJ2-7; D gene unclear. CDR1 is MNHNS and CDR2 is SASEGT in the germline V gene. V lost 8 bases and J lost 6, with 11 bases in between. The length of the CDR3 is 11 residues. CDR3 amino acids: CASVSSAEQYF. DNA for the CDR3: TGTGCCAGCGTAAGTTCAGCCGAGCAGTACTTC.

The table lists this clonotype with a few counts. The genes are TRBV4-2 and TRBJ1-1, with D uncertain. CDR1 is LGHNA and CDR2 is YNFKEQ in the germline V gene. CDR3 length: 16 residues. V lost 0 bases to trimming and J lost 2 bases, with 13 bases between them. This CDR3 reads CASSQDRGRINTEAFF. CDR3 sequence (DNA): TGTGCCAGCAGCCAAGATCGAGGCAGAATTAACACTGAAGCTTTCTTT.

This clonotype appeared many times. The chain couples TRBV6-1 to TRBJ1-2; 8 bases are a match to TRBD1. The V gene's germline CDR1 is MNHNS and CDR2 SASEGT. The CDR3 spans 16 residues. V lost 5 bases and J lost 8; bases outside the gene matches: 16. The CDR3 region has the DNA TGTGCCAGCAGTCCTACTGGACAGGGCCGAGTGGGCGGCTACACCTTC. Protein: CASSPTGQGRVGGYTF.

This clonotype was seen only a few times. This chain joins TRBV19 and TRBJ2-7, with D possibly being TRBD1 (7 bases). The germline V and J ends were trimmed by 0 bases and 7 bases, with 16 bases remaining between them. Germline V lookup: CDR1 LNHDA, CDR2 SQIVND (reference sequence). The CDR3 sequence is 15 residues long. The CDR3 nucleotides read TGTGCCAGTAGTATAGATAGTAAGACAGGGAGGGAGCAGTACTTC. Protein sequence: CASSIDSKTGREQYF.

This clonotype was observed many times. This rearrangement joins TRBV20-1 to TRBJ1-1; TRBD1 might be the D (5 bases). CDR1 DFQATT and CDR2 SNEGSKA come from the germline V gene (reference sequence). Trimming cost V 1 base and J 5 bases, with 11 bases left between them. This CDR3 has 13 amino acids. The CDR3 DNA is TGCAGTGCTAGAGGCCCGAGGGGTACTGAAGCTTTCTTT. The encoded protein is CSARGPRGTEAFF.

This clonotype was picked up many times. This sequence joins TRBV6-1 and TRBJ1-1, with TRBD1 as a possible D gene (5 bases). CDR1 and CDR2 (germline): MNHNS, SASEGT. There are 12 residues in the CDR3. The CDR3 DNA reads as TGTGTCGCGGGTAGGGGGAACACTGAAGCTTTCTTT. It encodes CVAGRGNTEAFF.

This clonotype has only one observation. The gene calls are TRBV18 and TRBJ2-2; the D gene is possibly TRBD1 (5 bases). Trimming pared 5 bases from V and 9 bases from J, leaving 13 bases between. The CDR3 has 13 amino acids. Germline CDR1 KGHSH, CDR2 LQKENI. The CDR3 nucleotides are TGTGCCAGCTCAAACAGTGGGGCCTGGGAGCTGTTTTTT. Translating it yields CASSNSGAWELFF.

This clonotype appeared many times. V is TRBV12-3 or TRBV12-4 and J is TRBJ2-3; TRBD2 might be the D (6 bases). The V end lost 3 bases, the J end lost 8 bases, and 15 bases lay between the germline ends. The CDR3 extends over 14 amino acids. The CDR3 loop reads CASSLEGVSRTQYF. In nucleotides, the CDR3 is TGTGCCAGCAGTTTGGAGGGAGTAAGCCGTACGCAGTATTTT.

This clonotype was picked up many times. The gene calls are TRBV12-3 or TRBV12-4 and TRBJ2-7; no firm D call. Trimming shortened V by 2 bases and J by 5 bases, and 7 bases separated the two germline ends. The CDR3 is made up of 12 amino acids. The CDR3: CASSLRRHEQYF. CDR3 bases: TGTGCCAGCAGTTTAAGACGCCACGAGCAGTACTTC.

This chain joins TRBV24-1 and TRBJ2-5; D gene uncertain. Germline assignment: CDR1 KGHDR and CDR2 SFDVKD. This CDR3 is 14 amino acids long. V dropped 3 bases and J dropped 0 bases, with 7 bases sitting between them. This chain's CDR3 is CATSDLRNQETQYF. Here the CDR3 DNA reads TGTGCCACCAGTGATCTCCGTAACCAAGAGACCCAGTACTTC.